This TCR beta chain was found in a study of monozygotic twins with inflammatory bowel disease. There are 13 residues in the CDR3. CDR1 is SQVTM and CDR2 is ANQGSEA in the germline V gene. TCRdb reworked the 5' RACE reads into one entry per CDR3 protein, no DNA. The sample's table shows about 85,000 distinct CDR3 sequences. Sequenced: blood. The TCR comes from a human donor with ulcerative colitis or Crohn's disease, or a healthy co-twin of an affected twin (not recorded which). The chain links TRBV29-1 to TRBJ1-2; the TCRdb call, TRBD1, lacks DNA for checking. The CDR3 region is CSVDSDRVYGYTF.